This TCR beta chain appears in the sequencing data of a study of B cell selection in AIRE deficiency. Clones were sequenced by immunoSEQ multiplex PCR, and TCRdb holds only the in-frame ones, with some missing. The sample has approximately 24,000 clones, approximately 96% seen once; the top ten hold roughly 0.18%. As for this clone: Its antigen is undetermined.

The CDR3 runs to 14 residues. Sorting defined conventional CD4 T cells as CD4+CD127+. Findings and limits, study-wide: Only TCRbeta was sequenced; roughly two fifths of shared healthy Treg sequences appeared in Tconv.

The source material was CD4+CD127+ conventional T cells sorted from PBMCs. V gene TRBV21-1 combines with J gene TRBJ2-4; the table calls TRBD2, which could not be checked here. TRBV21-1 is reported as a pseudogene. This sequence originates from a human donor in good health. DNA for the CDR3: TGTGCCAGCAGATCTTCGAGGTGTGCGAACATTCAGTACTTC. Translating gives CASRSSRCANIQYF.